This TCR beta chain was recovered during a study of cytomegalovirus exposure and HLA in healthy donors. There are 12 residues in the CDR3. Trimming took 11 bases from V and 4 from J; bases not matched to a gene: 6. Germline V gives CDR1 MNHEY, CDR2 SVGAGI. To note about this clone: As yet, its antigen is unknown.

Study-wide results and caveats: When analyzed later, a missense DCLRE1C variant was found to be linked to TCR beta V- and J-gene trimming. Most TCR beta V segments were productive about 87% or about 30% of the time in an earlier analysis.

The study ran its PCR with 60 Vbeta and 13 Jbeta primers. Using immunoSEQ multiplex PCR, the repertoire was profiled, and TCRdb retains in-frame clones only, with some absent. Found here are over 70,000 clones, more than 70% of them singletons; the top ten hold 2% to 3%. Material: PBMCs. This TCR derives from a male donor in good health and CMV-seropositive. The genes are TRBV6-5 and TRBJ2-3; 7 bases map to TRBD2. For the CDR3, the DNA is TGTGCCGCCACGGGGGGTGCAGATACGCAGTATTTT. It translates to CAATGGADTQYF.